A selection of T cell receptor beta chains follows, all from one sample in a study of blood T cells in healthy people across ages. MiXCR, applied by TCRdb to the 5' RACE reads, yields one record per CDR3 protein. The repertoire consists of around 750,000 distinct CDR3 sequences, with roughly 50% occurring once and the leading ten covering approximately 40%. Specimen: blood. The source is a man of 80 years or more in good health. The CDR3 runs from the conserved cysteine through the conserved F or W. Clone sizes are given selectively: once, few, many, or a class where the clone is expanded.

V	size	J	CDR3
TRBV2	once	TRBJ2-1	CASSEKQGRGHNEQFF
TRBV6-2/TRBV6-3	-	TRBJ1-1	CASSHPGFTEAFF
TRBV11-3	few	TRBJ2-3	CASSLGWGASDTDTQYF
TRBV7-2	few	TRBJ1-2	CASSPRQGSYTF
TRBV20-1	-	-	CSAALAGRNGQFF
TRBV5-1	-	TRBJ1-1	CAGSSGQGGYTEAFF
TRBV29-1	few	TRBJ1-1	CSVEDPGMFFF
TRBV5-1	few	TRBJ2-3	CASSPDYVDTQYF
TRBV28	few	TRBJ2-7	CASSFPLRYEQYF
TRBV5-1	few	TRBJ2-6	CASSLAIRVGKDSGANVLTF
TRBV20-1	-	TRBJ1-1	CSARDPRTSTEAFF
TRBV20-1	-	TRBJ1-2	CSARPRGLGYGYTF
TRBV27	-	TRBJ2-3	CASSRTSGRPDTQYF
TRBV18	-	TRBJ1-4	CASSPDLYGADTFF
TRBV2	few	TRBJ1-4	CASSDREKLFF
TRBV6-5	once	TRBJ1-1	CASTQGAFTEAFF
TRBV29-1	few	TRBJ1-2	CSVLGADGYTF
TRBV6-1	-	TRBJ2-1	CASSEAQAWDAGTYEQFF
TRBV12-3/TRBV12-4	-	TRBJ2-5	CASSLSPPDDPQYF
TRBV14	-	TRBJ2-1	CASSQVAGGPHEQFF
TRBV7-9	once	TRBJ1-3	CASSFSGAGNTIYF
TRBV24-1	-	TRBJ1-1	CATSDSQQGFAEAFF
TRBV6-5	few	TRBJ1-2	CASRGIGTVDGYTF
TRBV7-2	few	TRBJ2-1	CASSLVSGKDNEQFF
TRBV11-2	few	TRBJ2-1	CASCYGTSGRYEQFF
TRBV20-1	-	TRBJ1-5	CGARARGQPQHF
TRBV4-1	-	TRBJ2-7	CASSQDRGLRESYEQYF
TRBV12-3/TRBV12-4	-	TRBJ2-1	CANRLAGINEQFF
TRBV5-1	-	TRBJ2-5	CASSAKASGETQYF
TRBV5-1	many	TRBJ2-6	CASSLGDSGANVLTF
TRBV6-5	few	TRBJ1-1	CASISPVGTEAFF
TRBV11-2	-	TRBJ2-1	CASTIRRVAGDFSYNEQFF
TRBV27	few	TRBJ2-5	CASSGYGGLAGQETQYF
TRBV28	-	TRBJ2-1	CASKTYGAYNEQFF
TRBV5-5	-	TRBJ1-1	CASSLKSGATEAFF
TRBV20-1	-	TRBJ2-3	CSEALAGPRCYAYF
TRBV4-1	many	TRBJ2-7	CASSLTATSYEQYF
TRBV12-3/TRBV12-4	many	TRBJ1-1	CASSHGNTEAFF
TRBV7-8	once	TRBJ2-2	CASSTRDRSTGELFF
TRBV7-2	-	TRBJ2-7	CASSSPGGRYVQYF
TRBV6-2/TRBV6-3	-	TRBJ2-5	CASSYSTSQETQYF
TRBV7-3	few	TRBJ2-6	CASSPDGVGLSGANVLTF
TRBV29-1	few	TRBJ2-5	CSVGGRARETQYF
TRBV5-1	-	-	CASSLGREQNEQYF
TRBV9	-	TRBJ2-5	CASSPRRVEQYF
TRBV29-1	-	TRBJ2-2	CSVEKGQGITGELFF
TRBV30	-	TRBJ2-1	CAWSVWGLAANNEQFF
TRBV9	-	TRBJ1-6	CASSAGPGPLHF
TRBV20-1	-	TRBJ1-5	CSATQGSQPQHF